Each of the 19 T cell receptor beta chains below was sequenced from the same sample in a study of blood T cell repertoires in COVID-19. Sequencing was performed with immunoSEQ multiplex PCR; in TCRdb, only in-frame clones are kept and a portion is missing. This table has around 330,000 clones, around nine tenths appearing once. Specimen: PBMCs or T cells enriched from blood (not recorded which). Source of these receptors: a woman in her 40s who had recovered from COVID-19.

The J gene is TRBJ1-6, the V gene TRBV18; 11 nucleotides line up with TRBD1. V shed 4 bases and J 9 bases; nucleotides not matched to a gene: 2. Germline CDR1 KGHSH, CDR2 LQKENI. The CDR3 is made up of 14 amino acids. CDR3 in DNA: TGTGCCAGCTCACACGGACAGGGGGCTTCACCCCTCCACTTT. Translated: CASSHGQGASPLHF.

The DNA for the CDR3 is TGCGCCAGCAGCTTGGCCTTTATTAGCGGGAGTCGCGCAGATACGCAGTATTTT. Translation gives CASSLAFISGSRADTQYF. The chain recombines TRBV5-1 with TRBJ2-3, with 9 bases identical to TRBD2. V was pared by 0 bases and J by 4 bases, with 12 bases of the junction left unmatched. The CDR3 is 18 amino acids. From germline, CDR1 is SGHRS and CDR2 YFSETQ.

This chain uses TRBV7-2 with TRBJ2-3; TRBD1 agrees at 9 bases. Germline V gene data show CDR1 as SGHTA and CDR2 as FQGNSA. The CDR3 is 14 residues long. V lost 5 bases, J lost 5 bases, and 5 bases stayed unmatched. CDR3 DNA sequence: TGTGCCAGCAGCGACAGGGGGTTGTTAGATACGCAGTATTTT. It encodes CASSDRGLLDTQYF.

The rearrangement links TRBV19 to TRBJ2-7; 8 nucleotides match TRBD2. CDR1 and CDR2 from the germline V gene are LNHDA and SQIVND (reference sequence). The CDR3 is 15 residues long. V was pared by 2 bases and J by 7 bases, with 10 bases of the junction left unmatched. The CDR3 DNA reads TGTGCCAGTAGTATACAAGAGAGCGGGAGAGGAGAGCAGTACTTC. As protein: CASSIQESGRGEQYF.

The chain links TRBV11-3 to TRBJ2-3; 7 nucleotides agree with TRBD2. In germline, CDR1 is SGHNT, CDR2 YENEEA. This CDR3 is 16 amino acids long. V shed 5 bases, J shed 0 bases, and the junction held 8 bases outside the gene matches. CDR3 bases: TGTGCCAGCAGCCTCCGAGGACTAGGGAGCACAGATACGCAGTATTTT. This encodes CASSLRGLGSTDTQYF.

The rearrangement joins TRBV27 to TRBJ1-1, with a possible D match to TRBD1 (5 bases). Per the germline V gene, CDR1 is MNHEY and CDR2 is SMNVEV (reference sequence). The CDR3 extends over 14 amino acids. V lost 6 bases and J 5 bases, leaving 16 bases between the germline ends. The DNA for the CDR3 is TGTGCCAGCAGGCTTGGAGGGGATGGGACTGAAGCTTTCTTT. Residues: CASRLGGDGTEAFF.

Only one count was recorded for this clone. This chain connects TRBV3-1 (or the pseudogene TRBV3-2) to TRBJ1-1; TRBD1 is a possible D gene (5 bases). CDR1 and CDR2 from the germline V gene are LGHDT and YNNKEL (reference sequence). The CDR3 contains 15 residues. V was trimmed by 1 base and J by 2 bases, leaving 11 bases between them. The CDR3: CASSQGRTPNTEAFF. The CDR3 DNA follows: TGTGCCAGCAGCCAAGGTCGGACACCTAACACTGAAGCTTTCTTT.

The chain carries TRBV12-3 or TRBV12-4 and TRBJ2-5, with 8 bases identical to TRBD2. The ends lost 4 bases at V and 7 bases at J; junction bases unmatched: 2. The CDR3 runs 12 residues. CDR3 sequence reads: CASSWAGGTQYF. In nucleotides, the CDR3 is TGTGCCAGCAGTTGGGCGGGAGGGACCCAGTACTTC.

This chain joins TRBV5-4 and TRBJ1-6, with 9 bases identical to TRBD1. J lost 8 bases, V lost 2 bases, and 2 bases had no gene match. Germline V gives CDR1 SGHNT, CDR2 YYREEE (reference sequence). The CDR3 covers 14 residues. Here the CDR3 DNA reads TGTGCCAGCAGCTTACAGGGGGCGGATTCACCCCTCCACTTT. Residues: CASSLQGADSPLHF.

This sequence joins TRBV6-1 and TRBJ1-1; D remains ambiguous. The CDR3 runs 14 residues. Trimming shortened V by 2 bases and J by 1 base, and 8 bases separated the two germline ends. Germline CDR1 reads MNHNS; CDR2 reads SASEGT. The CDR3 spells CASSEQPENTEAFF. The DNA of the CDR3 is TGTGCCAGCAGTGAACAACCAGAGAACACTGAAGCTTTCTTT.

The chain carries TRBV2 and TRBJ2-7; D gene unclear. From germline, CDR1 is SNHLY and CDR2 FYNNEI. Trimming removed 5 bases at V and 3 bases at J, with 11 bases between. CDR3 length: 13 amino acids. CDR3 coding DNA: TGTGCCAGCAGTCCGGTTCTCGGCTACGAGCAGTACTTC. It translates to CASSPVLGYEQYF.

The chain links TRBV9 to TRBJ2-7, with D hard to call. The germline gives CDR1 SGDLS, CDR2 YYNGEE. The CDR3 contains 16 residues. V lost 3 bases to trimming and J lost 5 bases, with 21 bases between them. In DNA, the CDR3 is TGTGCCAGCAGCGCAGGTTACGTTCTAAGTCCCCACGAGCAGTACTTC. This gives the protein CASSAGYVLSPHEQYF.

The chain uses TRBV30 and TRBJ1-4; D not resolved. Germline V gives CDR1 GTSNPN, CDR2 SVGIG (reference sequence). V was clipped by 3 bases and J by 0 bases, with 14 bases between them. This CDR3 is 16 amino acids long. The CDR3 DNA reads TGTGCCTGGAGCCAAGAGAGGACTGCAACTAATGAAAAACTGTTTTTT. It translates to CAWSQERTATNEKLFF.

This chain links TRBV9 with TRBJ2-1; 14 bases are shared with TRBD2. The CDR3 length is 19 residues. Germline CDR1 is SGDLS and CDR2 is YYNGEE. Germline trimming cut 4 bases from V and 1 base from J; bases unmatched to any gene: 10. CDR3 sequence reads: CASSSRLAGGPRSYNEQFF. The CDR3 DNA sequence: TGTGCCAGCAGCTCCAGACTAGCGGGGGGGCCAAGGTCCTACAATGAGCAGTTCTTC.

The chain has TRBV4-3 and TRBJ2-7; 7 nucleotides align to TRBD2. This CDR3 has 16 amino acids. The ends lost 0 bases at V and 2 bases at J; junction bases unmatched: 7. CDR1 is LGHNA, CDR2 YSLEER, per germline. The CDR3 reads CASSQESKAGAYEQYF. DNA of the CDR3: TGCGCCAGCAGCCAAGAGTCTAAGGCGGGAGCCTACGAGCAGTACTTC.

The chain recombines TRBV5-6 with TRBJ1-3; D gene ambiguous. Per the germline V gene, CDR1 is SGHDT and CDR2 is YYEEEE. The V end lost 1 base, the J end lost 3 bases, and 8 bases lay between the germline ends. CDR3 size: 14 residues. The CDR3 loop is CASSLFSVGNTIYF. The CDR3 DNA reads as TGTGCCAGCAGCTTGTTCTCTGTTGGAAACACCATATATTTT.

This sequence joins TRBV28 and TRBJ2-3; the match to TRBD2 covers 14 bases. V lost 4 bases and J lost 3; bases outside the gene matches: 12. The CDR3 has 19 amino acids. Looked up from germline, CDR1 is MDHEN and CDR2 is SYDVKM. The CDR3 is CASSSPTSGGAGRTDTQYF. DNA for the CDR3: TGTGCCAGCAGTTCCCCGACTAGCGGGGGGGCCGGTCGGACAGATACGCAGTATTTT.

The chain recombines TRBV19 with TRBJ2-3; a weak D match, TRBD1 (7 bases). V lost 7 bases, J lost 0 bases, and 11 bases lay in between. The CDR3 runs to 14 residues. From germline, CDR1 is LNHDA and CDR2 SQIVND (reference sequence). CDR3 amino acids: CASTGGSSTDTQYF. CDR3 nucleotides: TGTGCCAGTACAGGGGGGTCTAGCACAGATACGCAGTATTTT.

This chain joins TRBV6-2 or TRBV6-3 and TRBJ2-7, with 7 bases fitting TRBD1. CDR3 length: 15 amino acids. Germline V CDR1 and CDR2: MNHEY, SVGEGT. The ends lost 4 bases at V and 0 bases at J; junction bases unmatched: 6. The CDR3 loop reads CASSFLQGPSYEQYF. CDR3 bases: TGTGCCAGCAGTTTCCTACAGGGGCCCTCCTACGAGCAGTACTTC.